This TCR beta chain was recovered during a study of OX40 agonist ivuxolimab in advanced cancers. As for the study in general: Of mixed ages from about 23 to 85 and averaging about 56 years, the group was roughly 85% male.

Sequencing was performed with immunoSEQ multiplex PCR; in TCRdb, only in-frame clones are kept and a portion is missing. The sample shows 25,000 to 35,000 clones, roughly 84% of them seen only once. Trimming removed 6 bases from V and 4 bases from J, with 10 bases in between. Germline lookup yields CDR1 SGHNT and CDR2 YENEEA. CDR3 length: 13 amino acids. The receptor comes from an adult with an advanced solid tumor such as melanoma, head and neck, liver or kidney cancer. Sequencing was performed on CD4+ or CD8+ T cells sorted from blood, taken in a trial of the OX40 agonist ivuxolimab. This chain connects TRBV11-3 to TRBJ2-1, with D perhaps matching TRBD1 or TRBD2 (5 bases each). The CDR3 DNA is TGTGCCAGCAGTTTATGGGGGTACAATGAGCAGTTCTTC. This encodes CASSLWGYNEQFF.